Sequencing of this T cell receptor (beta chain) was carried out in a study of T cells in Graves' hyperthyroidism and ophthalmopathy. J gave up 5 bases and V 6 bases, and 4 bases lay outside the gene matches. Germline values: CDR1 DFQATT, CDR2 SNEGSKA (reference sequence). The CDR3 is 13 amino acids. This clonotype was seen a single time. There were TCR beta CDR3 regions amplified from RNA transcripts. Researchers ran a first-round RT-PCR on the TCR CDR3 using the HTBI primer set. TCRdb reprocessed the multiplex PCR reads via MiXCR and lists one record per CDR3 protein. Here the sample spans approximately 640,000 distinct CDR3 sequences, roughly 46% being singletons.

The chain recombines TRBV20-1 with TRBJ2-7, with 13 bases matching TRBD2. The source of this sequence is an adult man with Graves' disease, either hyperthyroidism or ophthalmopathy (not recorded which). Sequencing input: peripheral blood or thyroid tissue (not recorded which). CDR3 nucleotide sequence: TGCAGTGCCGGAGGGACTAGCGGGAACGAGCAGTACTTC. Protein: CSAGGTSGNEQYF.